This TCR beta chain was recovered during a study of cytomegalovirus exposure and HLA in healthy donors. Notes on this clone: Its antigen remains unknown.

TCRdb keeps only in-frame clones here, not all; method: immunoSEQ multiplex PCR. The sample holds under 200,000 clones, approximately 86% seen once. Per germline, CDR1 SGHRS and CDR2 YFSETQ. V shed 4 bases, J shed 2 bases, and the junction held 6 bases outside the gene matches. This CDR3 contains 16 residues. Study-wide findings and caveats: A later analysis found first-cohort TCR clusters tended to co-occur in the 120 validation repertoires. Cytomegalovirus-associated status was assigned to about 170 TCR beta chains.

This chain uses TRBV5-1 with TRBJ2-1; 10 nucleotides line up with TRBD1. Sequenced input: PBMCs. The sequence was obtained from a woman aged 18-29 years in good health and CMV-seronegative. CDR3 sequence (DNA): TGCGCCAGCAGCCCGATGGACAGGGGGACCTACAATGAGCAGTTCTTC. Translated: CASSPMDRGTYNEQFF.